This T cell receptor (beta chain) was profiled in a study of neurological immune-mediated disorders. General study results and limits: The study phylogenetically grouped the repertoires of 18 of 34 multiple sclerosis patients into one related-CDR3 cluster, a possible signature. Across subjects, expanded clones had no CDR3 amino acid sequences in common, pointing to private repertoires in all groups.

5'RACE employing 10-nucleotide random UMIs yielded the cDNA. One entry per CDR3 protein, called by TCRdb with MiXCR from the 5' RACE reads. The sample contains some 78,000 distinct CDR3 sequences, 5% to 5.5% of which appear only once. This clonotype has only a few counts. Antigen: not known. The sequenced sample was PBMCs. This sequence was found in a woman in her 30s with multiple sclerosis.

Here the CDR3 reads CAWRMGGASGYGYTF. CDR3 sequence (DNA): TGTGCCTGGAGGATGGGGGGCGCGTCTGGCTATGGCTACACCTTC. The chain recombines TRBV30 with TRBJ1-2; TRBD1 is a possible D gene (6 bases). The CDR3 has 15 residues. V was trimmed by 3 bases and J by 4 bases, leaving 18 bases between them. The V gene's germline CDR1 is GTSNPN and CDR2 SVGIG (reference sequence).